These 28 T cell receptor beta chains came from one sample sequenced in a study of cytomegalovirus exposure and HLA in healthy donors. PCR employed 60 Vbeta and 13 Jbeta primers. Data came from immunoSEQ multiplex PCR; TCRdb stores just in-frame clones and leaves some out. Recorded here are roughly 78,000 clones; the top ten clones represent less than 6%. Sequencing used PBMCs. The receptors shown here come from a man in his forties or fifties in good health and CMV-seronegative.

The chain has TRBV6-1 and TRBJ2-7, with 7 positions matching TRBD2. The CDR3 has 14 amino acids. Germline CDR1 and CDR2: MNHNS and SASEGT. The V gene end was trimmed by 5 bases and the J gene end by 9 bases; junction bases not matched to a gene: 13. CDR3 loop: CASSPGEGADAQYF. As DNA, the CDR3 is TGTGCCAGCAGTCCGGGGGAGGGCGCAGACGCGCAGTACTTC.

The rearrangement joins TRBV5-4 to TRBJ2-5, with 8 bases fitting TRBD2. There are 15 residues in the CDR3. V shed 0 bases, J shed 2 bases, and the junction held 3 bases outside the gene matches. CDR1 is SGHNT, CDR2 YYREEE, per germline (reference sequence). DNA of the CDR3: TGTGCCAGCAGCTTGGGCGGGGGGACGCAAGAGACCCAGTACTTC. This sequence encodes CASSLGGGTQETQYF.

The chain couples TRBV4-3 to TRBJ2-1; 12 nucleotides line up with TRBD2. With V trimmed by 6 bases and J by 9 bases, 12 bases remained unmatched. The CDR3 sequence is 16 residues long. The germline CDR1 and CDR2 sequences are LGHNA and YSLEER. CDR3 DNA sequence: TGCGCCAGCAGGCATCTGACTAGCGGGAGAGTGGGTGAGCAGTTCTTC. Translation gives CASRHLTSGRVGEQFF.

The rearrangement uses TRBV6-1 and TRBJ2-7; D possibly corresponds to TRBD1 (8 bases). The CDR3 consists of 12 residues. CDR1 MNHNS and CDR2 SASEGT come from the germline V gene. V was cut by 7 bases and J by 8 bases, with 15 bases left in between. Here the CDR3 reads CASIRGREKQYF. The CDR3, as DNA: TGTGCCAGCATCAGGGGGCGGGAGAAGCAGTACTTC.

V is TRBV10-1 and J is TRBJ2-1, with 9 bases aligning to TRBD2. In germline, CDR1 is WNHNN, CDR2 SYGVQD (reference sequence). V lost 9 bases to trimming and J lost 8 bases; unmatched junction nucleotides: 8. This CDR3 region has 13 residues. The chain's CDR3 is CASSGSGGDEQFF. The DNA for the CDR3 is TGCGCCAGTAGCGGGAGTGGAGGAGATGAGCAGTTCTTC.

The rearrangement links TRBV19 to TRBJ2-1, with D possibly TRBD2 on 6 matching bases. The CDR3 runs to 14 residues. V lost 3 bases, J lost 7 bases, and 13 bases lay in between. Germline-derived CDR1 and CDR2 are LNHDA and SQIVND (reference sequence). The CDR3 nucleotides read TGTGCCAGTAGTATCTGGGGCCGGGGGAATGAGCAGTTCTTC. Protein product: CASSIWGRGNEQFF.

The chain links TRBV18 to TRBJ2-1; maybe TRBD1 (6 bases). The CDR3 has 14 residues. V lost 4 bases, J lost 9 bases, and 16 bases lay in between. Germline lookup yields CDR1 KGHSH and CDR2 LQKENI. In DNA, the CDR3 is TGTGCCAGCTCACTAACCCTACAGGGAGTTGAGCAGTTCTTC. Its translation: CASSLTLQGVEQFF.

CDR3: CASSYRQGLGAFF. The CDR3 nucleotides read TGTGCCAGCAGTTACCGGCAGGGTCTTGGAGCTTTCTTT. This chain uses TRBV6-5 with TRBJ1-1; D is perhaps TRBD1 (5 bases). Per the germline V gene, CDR1 is MNHEY and CDR2 is SVGAGI. The CDR3 totals 13 residues. The germline V and J ends were trimmed by 2 bases and 10 bases, with 14 bases remaining between them.

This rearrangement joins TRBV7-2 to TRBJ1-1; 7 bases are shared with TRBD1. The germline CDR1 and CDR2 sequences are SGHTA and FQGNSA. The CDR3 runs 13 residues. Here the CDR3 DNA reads TGTGCTACCGTGGAGGGGGCTTTCACTGAAGCTTTCTTT. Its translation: CATVEGAFTEAFF.

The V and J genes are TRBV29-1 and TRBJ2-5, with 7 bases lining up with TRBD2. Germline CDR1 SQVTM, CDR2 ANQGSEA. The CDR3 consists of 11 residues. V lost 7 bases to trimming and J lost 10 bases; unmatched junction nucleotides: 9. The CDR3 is CSGWGGRGQYF. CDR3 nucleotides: TGCAGCGGATGGGGGGGACGGGGCCAGTACTTC. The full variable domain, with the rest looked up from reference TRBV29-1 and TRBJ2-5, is SAVISQKPSRDICQRGTSLTIQCQVDSQVTMMFWYRQQPGQSLTLIATANQGSEATYESGFVIDKFPISRPNLTFSTLTVSNMSPEDSSIYLCSGWGGRGQYFGPGTRLLVL.

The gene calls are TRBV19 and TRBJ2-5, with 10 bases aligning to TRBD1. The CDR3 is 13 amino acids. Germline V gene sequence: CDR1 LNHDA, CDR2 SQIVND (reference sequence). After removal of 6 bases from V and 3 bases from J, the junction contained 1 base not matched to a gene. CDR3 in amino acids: CASRGTGEETQYF. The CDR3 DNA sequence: TGTGCCAGTAGAGGGACAGGGGAAGAGACCCAGTACTTC.

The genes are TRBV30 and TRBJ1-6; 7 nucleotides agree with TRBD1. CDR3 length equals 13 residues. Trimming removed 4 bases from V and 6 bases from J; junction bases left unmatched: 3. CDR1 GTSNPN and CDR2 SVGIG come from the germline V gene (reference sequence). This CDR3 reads CAWTPGGNSPLHF. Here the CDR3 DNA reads TGTGCCTGGACCCCAGGGGGTAATTCACCCCTCCACTTT.

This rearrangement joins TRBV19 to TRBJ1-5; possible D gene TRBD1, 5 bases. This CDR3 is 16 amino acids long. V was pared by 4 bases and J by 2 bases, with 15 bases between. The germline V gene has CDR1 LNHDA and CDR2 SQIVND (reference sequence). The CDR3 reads CASSTGVTRGNQPQHF. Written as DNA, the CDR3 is TGTGCCAGTAGTACGGGGGTCACCCGCGGCAATCAGCCCCAGCATTTT.

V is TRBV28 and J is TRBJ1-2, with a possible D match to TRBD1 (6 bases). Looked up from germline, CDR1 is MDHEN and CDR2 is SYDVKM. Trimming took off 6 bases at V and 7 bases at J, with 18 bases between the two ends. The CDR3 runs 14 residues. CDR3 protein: CASSSLGASFGYTF. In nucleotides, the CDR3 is TGTGCCAGCAGCTCTTTGGGGGCGTCATTTGGCTACACCTTC.

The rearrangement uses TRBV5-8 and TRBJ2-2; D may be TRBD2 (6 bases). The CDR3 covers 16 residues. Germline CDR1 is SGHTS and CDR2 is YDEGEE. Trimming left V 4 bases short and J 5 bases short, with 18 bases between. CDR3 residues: CASSPGVQEGTGELFF. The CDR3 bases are TGTGCCAGCAGCCCGGGAGTTCAGGAGGGAACCGGGGAGCTGTTTTTT.

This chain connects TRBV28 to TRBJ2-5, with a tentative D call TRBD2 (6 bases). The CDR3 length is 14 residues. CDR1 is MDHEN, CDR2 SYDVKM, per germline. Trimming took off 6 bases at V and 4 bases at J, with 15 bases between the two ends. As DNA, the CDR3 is TGTGCCAGCAGCCGTAGCGGCACGAGAGAGACCCAGTACTTC. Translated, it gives CASSRSGTRETQYF.

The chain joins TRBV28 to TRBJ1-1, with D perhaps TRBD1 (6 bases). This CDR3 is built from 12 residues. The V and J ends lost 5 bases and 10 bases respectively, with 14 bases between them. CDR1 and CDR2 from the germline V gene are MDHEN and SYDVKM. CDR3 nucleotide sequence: TGTGCCAGCAGTCTCCGGGACAACAGAGCTTTCTTT. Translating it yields CASSLRDNRAFF. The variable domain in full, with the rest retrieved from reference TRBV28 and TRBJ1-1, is DVKVTQSSRYLVKRTGEKVFLECVQDMDHENMFWYRQDPGLGLRLIYFSYDVKMKEKGDIPEGYSVSREKKERFSLILESASTNQTSMYLCASSLRDNRAFFGQGTRLTVV.

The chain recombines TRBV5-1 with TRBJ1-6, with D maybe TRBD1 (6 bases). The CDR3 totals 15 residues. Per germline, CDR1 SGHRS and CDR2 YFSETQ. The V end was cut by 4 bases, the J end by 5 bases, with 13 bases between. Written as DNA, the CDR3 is TGCGCCAGCAGCACCTGGACAGCTGATAATTCACCCCTCCACTTT. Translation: CASSTWTADNSPLHF.

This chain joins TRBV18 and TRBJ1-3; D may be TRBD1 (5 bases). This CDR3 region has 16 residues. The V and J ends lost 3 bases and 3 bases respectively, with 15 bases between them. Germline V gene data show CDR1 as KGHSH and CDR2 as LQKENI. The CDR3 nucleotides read TGTGCCAGCTCACCGGCCCAGCAGGGTCTTGGAAACACCATATATTTT. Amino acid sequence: CASSPAQQGLGNTIYF.

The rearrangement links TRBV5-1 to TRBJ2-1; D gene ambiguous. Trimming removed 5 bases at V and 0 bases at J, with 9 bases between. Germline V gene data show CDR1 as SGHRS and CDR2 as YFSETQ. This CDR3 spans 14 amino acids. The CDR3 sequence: CASRNYNSYNEQFF. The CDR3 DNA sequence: TGCGCCAGCAGAAACTATAACTCCTACAATGAGCAGTTCTTC.

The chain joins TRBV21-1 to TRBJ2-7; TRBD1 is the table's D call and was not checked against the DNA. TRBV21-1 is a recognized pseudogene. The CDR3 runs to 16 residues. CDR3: CASSKNTDRGLDEQYF. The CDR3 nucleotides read TGTGCCAGCAGCAAAAATACCGACAGGGGGCTCGACGAGCAGTACTTC.

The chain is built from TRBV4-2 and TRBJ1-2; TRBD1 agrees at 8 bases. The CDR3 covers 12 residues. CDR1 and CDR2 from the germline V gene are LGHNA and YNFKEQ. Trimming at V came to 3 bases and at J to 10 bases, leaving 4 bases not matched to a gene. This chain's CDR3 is CASSQIQGDYTF. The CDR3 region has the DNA TGTGCCAGCAGCCAGATACAGGGGGACTACACCTTC.

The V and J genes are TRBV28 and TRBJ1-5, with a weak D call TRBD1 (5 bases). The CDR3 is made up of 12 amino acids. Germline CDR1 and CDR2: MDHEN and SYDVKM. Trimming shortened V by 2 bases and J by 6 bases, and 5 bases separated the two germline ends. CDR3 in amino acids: CASSLQGQPQHF. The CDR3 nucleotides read TGTGCCAGCAGTTTACAGGGTCAGCCCCAGCATTTT.

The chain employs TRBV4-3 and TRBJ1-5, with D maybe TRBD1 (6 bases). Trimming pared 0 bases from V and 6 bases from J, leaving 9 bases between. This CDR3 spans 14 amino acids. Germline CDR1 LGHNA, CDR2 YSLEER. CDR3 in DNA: TGCGCCAGCAGCCAAGATGGGGGCCGTCAGCCCCAGCATTTT. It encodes CASSQDGGRQPQHF.

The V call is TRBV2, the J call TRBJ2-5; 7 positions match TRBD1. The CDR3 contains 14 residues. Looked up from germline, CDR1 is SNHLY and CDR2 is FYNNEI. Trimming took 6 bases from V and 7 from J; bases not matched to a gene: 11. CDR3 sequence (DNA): TGTGCCAGCAGGAACAGGGGCCGTGGAGGGACCCAGTACTTC. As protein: CASRNRGRGGTQYF.

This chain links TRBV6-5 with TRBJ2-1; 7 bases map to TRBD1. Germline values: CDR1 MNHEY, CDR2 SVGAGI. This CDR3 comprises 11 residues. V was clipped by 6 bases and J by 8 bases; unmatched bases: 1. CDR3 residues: CASRQGYEQFF. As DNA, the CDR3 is TGTGCCAGCAGACAGGGGTATGAGCAGTTCTTC.

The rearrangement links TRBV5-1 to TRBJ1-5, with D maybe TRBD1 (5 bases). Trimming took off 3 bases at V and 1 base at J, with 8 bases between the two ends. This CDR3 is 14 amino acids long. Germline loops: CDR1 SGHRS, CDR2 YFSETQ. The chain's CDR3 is CASSSGLSNQPQHF. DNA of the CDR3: TGCGCCAGCAGCTCAGGGTTAAGCAATCAGCCCCAGCATTTT.

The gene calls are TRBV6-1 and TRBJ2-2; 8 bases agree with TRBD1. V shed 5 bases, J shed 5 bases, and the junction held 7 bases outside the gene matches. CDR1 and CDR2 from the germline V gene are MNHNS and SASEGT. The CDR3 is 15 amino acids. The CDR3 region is CASSSRTGWTGELFF. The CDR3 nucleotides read TGTGCCAGCAGTTCCCGGACAGGGTGGACCGGGGAGCTGTTTTTT.